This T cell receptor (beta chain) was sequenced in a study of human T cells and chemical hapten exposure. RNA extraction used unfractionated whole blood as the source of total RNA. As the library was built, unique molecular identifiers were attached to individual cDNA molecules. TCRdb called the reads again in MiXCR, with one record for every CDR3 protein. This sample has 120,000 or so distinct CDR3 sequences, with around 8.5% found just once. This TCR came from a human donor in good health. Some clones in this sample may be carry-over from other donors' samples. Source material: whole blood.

This CDR3 reads CATSRDQRGEQFF. In nucleotides, the CDR3 is TGTGCCACCAGCAGAGATCAGAGGGGTGAGCAGTTCTTC. V is TRBV15 and J is TRBJ2-1; D possibly uses TRBD1 or TRBD2 (5 bases each). Trimming took off 0 bases at V and 9 bases at J, with 9 bases between the two ends. The CDR3 runs 13 residues. The germline CDR1 and CDR2 sequences are LNHNV and YYDKDF (reference sequence).